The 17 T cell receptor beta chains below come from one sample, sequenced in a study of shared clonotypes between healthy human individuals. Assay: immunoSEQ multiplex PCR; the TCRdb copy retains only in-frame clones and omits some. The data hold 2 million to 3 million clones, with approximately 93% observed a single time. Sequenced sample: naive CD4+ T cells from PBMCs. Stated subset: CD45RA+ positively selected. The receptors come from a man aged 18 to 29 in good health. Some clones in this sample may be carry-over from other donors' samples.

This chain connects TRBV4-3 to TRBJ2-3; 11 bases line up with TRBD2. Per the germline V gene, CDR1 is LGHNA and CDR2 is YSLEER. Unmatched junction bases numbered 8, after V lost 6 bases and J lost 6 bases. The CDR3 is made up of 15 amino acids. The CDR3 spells CASSLSGRAGDTQYF. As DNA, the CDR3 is TGCGCCAGCAGTCTTAGCGGGAGGGCCGGGGATACGCAGTATTTT.

Here the CDR3 reads CASSPRTRENTEAFF. The CDR3 DNA is TGCGCCAGCAGCCCCCGTACCAGGGAGAACACTGAAGCTTTCTTT. J is TRBJ1-1 and V is TRBV5-1; TRBD1 is a possible D gene (5 bases). Germline CDR1 SGHRS, CDR2 YFSETQ. V was shortened by 4 bases and J by 1 base, with 14 bases between the two germline ends. The CDR3 extends over 15 amino acids. The complete variable domain, with remaining parts taken from reference TRBV5-1 and TRBJ1-1, reads KAGVTQTPRYLIKTRGQQVTLSCSPISGHRSVSWYQQTPGQGLQFLFEYFSETQRNKGNFPGRFSGRQFSNSRSEMNVSTLELGDSALYLCASSPRTRENTEAFFGQGTRLTVV.

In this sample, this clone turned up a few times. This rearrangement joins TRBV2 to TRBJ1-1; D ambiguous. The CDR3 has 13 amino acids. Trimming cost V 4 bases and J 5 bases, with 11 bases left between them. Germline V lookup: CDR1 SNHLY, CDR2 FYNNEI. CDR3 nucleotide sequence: TGTGCCAGCAGTGTACTAAGGGAAACTGAAGCTTTCTTT. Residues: CASSVLRETEAFF.

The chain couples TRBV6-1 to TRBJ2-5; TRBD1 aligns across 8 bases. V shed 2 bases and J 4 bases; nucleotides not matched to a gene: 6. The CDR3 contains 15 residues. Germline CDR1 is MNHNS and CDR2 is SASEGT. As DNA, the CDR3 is TGTGCCAGCAGTGAACGCACAGGGGGATTAGAGACCCAGTACTTC. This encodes CASSERTGGLETQYF.

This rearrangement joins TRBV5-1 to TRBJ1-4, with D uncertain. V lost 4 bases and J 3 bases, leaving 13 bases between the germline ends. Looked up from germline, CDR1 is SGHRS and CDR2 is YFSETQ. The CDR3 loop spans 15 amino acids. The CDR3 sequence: CASSPRGGSNEKLFF. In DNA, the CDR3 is TGCGCCAGCAGCCCCCGAGGCGGATCTAATGAAAAACTGTTTTTT.

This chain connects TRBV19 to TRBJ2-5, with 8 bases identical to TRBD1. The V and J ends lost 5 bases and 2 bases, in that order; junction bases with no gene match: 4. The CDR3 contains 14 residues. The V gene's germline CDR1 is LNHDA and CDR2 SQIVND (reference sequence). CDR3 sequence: CASSFRQGQETQYF. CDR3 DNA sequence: TGTGCCAGTAGTTTTCGACAGGGGCAAGAGACCCAGTACTTC.

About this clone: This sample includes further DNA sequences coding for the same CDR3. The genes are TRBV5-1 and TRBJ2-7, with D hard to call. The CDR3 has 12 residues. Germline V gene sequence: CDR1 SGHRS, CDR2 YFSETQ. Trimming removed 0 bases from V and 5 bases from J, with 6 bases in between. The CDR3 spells CASSLGGHEQYF. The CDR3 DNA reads TGCGCCAGCAGCTTGGGTGGGCACGAGCAGTACTTC. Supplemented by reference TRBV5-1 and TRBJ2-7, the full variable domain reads KAGVTQTPRYLIKTRGQQVTLSCSPISGHRSVSWYQQTPGQGLQFLFEYFSETQRNKGNFPGRFSGRQFSNSRSEMNVSTLELGDSALYLCASSLGGHEQYFGPGTRLTVT.

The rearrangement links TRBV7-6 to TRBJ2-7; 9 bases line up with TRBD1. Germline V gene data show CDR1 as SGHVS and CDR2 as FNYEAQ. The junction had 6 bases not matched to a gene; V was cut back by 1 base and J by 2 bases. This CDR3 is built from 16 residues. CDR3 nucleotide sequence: TGTGCCAGCAGCTTAGGTGGGGGACAGGGAGCCTACGAGCAGTACTTC. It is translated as CASSLGGGQGAYEQYF. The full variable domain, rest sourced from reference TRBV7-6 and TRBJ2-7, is GAGVSQSPRYKVTKRGQDVALRCDPISGHVSLYWYRQALGQGPEFLTYFNYEAQQDKSGLPNDRFSAERPEGSISTLTIQRTEQRDSAMYRCASSLGGGQGAYEQYFGPGTRLTVT.

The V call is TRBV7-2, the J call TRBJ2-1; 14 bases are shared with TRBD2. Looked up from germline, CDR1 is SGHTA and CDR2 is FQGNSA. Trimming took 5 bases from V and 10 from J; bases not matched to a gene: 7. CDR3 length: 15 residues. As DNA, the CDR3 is TGTGCCAGCAGCAAAAGACTAGCGGGAGGGAAGGAGCAGTTCTTC. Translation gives CASSKRLAGGKEQFF.

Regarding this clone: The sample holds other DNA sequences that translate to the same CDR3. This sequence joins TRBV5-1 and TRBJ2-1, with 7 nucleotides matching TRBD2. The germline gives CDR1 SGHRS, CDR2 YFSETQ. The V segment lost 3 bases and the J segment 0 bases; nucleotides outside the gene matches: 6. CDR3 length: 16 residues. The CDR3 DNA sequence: TGCGCCAGCAGCTCATTAGCGGGTAGCTCCTACAATGAGCAGTTCTTC. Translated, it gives CASSSLAGSSYNEQFF.

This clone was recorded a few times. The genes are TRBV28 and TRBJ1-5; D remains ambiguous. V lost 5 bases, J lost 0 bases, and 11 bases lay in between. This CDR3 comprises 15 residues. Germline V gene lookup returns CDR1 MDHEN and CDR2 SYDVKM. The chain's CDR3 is CASSVGAHSNQPQHF. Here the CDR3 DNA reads TGTGCCAGCAGTGTGGGAGCCCATAGCAATCAGCCCCAGCATTTT.

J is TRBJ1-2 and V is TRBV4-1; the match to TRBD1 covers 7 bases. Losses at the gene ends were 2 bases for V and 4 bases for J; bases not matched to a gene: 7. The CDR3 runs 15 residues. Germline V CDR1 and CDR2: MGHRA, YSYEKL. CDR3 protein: CASSQKPAGGYGYTF. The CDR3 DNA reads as TGCGCCAGCAGCCAAAAGCCGGCAGGGGGCTATGGCTACACCTTC.

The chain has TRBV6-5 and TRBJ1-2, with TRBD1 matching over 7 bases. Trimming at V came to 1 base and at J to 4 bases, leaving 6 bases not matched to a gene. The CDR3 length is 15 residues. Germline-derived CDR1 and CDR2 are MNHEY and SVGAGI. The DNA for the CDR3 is TGTGCCAGCAGTTACTACATCGGGACAGCCTATGGCTACACCTTC. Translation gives CASSYYIGTAYGYTF.

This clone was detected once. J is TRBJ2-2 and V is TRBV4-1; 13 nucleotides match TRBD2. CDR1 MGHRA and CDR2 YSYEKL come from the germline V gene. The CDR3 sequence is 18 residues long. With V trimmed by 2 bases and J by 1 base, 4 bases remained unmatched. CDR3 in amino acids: CASSQLGLAGLNTGELFF. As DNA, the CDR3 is TGCGCCAGCAGCCAATTGGGACTAGCGGGACTGAACACCGGGGAGCTGTTTTTT.

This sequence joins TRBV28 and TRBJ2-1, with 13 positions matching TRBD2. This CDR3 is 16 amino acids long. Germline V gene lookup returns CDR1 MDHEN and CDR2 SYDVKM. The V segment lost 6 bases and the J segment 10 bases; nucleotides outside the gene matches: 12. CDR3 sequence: CASREGGLAGVGEQFF. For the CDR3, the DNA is TGTGCCAGCAGGGAGGGCGGACTAGCGGGAGTCGGCGAGCAGTTCTTC.

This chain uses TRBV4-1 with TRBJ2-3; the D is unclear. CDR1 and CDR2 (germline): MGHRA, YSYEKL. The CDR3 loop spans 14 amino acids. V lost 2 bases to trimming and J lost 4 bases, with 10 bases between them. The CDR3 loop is CASSQTVPPDTQYF. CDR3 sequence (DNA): TGCGCCAGCAGCCAAACCGTTCCACCAGATACGCAGTATTTT.

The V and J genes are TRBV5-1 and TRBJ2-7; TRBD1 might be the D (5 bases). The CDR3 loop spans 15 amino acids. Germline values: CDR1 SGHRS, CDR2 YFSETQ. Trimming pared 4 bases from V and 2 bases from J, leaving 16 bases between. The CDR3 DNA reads TGCGCCAGCAGCCTCCTTCTTAGGGGTACCTACGAGCAGTACTTC. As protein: CASSLLLRGTYEQYF.